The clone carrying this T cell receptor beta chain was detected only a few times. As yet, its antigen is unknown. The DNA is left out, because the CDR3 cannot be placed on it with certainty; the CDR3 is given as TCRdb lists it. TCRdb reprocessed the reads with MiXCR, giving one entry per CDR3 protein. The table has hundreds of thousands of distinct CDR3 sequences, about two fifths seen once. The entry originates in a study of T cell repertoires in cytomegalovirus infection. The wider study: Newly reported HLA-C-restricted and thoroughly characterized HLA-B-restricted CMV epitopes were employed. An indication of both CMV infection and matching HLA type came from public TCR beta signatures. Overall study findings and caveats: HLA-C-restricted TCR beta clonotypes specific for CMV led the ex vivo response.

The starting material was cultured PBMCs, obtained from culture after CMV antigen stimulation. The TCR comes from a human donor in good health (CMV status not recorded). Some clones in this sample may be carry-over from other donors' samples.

CDR3 sequence: CASILGANEGGELFF. This sequence joins TRBV6-1 and TRBJ2-2; the table assigns TRBD1, which was not confirmed against the DNA. The CDR3 is 15 residues long, ends included. From germline, CDR1 is MNHNS and CDR2 SASEGT.